This T cell receptor (beta chain) originates from a study of blood T cell repertoires in COVID-19. Background on the study: Samples taken during acute and convalescent COVID-19 were collected in the United States, Italy and Spain. T cells, B-cell-depleted T cells, or PBMCs supplied cDNA or gDNA.

V was pared by 8 bases and J by 6 bases, with 6 bases of the junction left unmatched. CDR1 and CDR2 from the germline V gene are SNHLY and FYNNEI. CDR3 length: 13 amino acids. Original analysis: How many nucleated cells were present was estimated from reference gene primer amplification. The method was immunoSEQ multiplex PCR; TCRdb's version includes in-frame clones alone and lacks a portion of them. For V, J and clone size, that table is used; D and trimming come from the DNA. The sample holds more than 110,000 clones, roughly 90% seen once. The chain links TRBV2 to TRBJ1-4; 7 positions match TRBD1. The sample taken for sequencing was peripheral blood. The receptor was isolated from a man in his fifties with active or convalescent COVID-19. The CDR3 protein is CASDRVGDEKLFF. CDR3 coding DNA: TGTGCCAGCGACAGGGTTGGAGATGAAAAACTGTTTTTT.